This record covers a single T cell receptor (beta chain). The sample comes from a study of blood T cell repertoires in COVID-19. TCRdb's copy holds only in-frame clones and misses some; the assay was immunoSEQ multiplex PCR. Of 200,000 to 300,000 clones listed, 84% are singletons. Trimming removed 6 bases from V and 2 bases from J; junction bases left unmatched: 6. Germline V gene lookup returns CDR1 MNHEY and CDR2 SVGAGI. This CDR3 is built from 14 residues. Sequenced material: peripheral blood. The receptor's source is a man aged 35-49 years who had recovered from COVID-19. V usage is TRBV6-5 and J usage is TRBJ1-2, with TRBD1 identical over 7 bases. CDR3 DNA: TGTGCCAGCAGGAACAGGGGCATGAACTATGGCTACACCTTC. Translated, it gives CASRNRGMNYGYTF.